This TCR beta chain was obtained from a study of identical twins. Study-wide findings and caveats: Models underestimated how often monozygotic twins shared out-of-frame TCR alpha.

Regarding this clonotype: What it binds is unknown.

Each cDNA held unique molecular identifiers, and template switching gave it a universal primer site. TCRdb re-called the 5' RACE reads with MiXCR, one entry per CDR3 protein. The sample records 200,000 to 250,000 distinct CDR3 sequences, roughly 7% being singletons. The germline V gene has CDR1 LGHNT and CDR2 FRNRAP. The CDR3 spans 12 residues. V was shortened by 0 bases and J by 6 bases, with 5 bases between the two germline ends. These data also formed part of another study, on yellow fever vaccine responses in identical twins. Turning to that study: It has been reported that, in twins, the vaccine T cell response seemed partly convergent and partly personalized.

V gene TRBV12-5 combines with J gene TRBJ2-5; no clear D. Sequenced sample: memory (CD45RO+) T cells sorted from blood. This clonotype originated in a woman younger than 35 in good health. This CDR3 reads CASGLVGKTQYF. The CDR3 DNA reads TGTGCTAGTGGTTTGGTGGGGAAGACCCAGTACTTC. Based on the CDR3 plus reference TRBV12-5 and TRBJ2-5, the full variable domain is DARVTQTPRHKVTEMGQEVTMRCQPILGHNTVFWYRQTMMQGLELLAYFRNRAPLDDSGMPKDRFSAEMPDATLATLKIQPSEPRDSAVYFCASGLVGKTQYFGPGTRLLVL.